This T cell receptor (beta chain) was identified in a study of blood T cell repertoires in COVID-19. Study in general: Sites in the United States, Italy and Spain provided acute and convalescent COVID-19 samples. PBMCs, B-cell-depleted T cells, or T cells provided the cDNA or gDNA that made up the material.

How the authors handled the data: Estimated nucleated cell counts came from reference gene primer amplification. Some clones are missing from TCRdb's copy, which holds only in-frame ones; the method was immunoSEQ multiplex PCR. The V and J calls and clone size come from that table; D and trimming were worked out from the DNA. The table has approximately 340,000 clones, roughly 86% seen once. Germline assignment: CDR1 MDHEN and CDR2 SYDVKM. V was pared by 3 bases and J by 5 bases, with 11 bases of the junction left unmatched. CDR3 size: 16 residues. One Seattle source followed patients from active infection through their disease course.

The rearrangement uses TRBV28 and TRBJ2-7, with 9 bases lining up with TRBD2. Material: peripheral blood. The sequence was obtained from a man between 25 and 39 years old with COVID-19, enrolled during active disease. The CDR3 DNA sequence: TGTGCCAGCAGTTTTTTTGAAGGGACTAGCTTCCACGAGCAGTACTTC. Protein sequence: CASSFFEGTSFHEQYF.